One sample yielded the 4 T cell receptor beta chains listed below, sequenced in a study of T cell repertoires in cytomegalovirus infection. Antigens of these TCRs are unknown. TCRdb recomputed calls from the reads with MiXCR, one row per CDR3 protein. The sample has roughly 990,000 distinct CDR3 sequences, around a third seen once; the top ten hold over 11%. This material consisted of cultured CD8+ T cells from PBMCs, taken from culture after CMV antigen stimulation. The receptor set was obtained from a human donor in good health (CMV status not recorded). Some clones in this sample may be carry-over from other donors' samples.

In this sample, this clonotype turned up many times. V gene TRBV7-9 combines with J gene TRBJ2-5; 7 nucleotides agree with TRBD2. CDR1 and CDR2 from the germline V gene are SEHNR and FQNEAQ (reference sequence). With V trimmed by 3 bases and J by 5 bases, 9 bases remained unmatched. The CDR3 spans 15 residues. CDR3: CASSFPGGGVETQYF. The CDR3 bases are TGTGCCAGCAGCTTCCCGGGCGGGGGAGTGGAGACCCAGTACTTC.

This clonotype was recorded a few times. The chain couples TRBV6-5 to TRBJ1-1; D perhaps matches TRBD1 (6 bases). The germline V gene has CDR1 MNHEY and CDR2 SVGAGI. Deletions cut 0 bases from V and 1 base from J, with 24 bases between. This CDR3 has 20 amino acids. The CDR3 coding sequence is TGTGCCAGCAGTTACTCCGGGGTTCGGGGGGCGGGTCGGGCGAACACTGAAGCTTTCTTT. Protein sequence: CASSYSGVRGAGRANTEAFF.

V and J are TRBV5-4 and TRBJ2-3, with 11 bases identical to TRBD1. After removal of 9 bases from V and 4 bases from J, the junction contained 10 bases not matched to a gene. This CDR3 region has 15 residues. The germline gives CDR1 SGHNT, CDR2 YYREEE (reference sequence). CDR3 bases: TGTGCCACCGTCCGGGACAGGGGGGAGGCAGATACGCAGTATTTT. Translated, it gives CATVRDRGEADTQYF.

V gene TRBV7-2 combines with J gene TRBJ1-6; D gene ambiguous. Germline CDR1 SGHTA, CDR2 FQGNSA. The CDR3 sequence is 15 residues long. The germline V and J ends were trimmed by 0 bases and 1 base, with 4 bases remaining between them. The DNA of the CDR3 is TGTGCCAGCAGCTTAGCGTTGTCCTATAATTCACCCCTCCACTTT. Protein: CASSLALSYNSPLHF.